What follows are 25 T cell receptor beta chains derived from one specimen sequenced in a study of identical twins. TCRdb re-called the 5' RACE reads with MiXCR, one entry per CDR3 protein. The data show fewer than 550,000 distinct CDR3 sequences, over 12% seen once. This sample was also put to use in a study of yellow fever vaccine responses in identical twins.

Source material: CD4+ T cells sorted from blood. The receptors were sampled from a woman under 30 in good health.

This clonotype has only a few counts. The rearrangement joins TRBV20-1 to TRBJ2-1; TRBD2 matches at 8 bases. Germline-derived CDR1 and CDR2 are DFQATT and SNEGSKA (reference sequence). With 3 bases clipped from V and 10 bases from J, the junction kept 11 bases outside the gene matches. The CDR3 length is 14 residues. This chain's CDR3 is CSASLLAALGEQFF. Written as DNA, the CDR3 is TGCAGTGCTAGTCTACTAGCGGCTCTGGGGGAGCAGTTCTTC.

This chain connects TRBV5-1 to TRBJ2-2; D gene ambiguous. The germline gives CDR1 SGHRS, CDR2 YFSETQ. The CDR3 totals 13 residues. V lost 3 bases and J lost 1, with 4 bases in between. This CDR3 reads CASSSMNTGELFF. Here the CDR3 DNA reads TGCGCCAGCAGCTCCATGAACACCGGGGAGCTGTTTTTT.

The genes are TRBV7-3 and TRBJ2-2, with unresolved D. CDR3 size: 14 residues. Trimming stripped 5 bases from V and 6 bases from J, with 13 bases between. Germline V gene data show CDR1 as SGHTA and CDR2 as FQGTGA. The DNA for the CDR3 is TGTGCCAGCAGCCCGACGGTATCCTCCGGGGAGCTGTTTTTT. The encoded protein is CASSPTVSSGELFF.

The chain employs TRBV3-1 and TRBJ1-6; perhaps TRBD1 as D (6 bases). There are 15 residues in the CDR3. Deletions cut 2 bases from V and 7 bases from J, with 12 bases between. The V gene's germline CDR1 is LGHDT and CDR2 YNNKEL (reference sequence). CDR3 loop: CASSQNRVGNSPLHF. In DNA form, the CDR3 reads TGTGCCAGCAGCCAAAACAGGGTAGGAAATTCACCCCTCCACTTT. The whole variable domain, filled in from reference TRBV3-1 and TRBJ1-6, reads DTAVSQTPKYLVTQMGNDKSIKCEQNLGHDTMYWYKQDSKKFLKIMFSYNNKELIINETVPNRFSPKSPDKAHLNLHINSLELGDSAVYFCASSQNRVGNSPLHFGNGTRLTVT.

The CDR3: CASSLDAKGTQYF. DNA for the CDR3: TGTGCCAGCAGCTTAGATGCTAAGGGGACCCAGTACTTC. The chain uses TRBV11-2 and TRBJ2-5; D gene ambiguous. V lost 0 bases to trimming and J lost 7 bases, with 9 bases between them. This CDR3 spans 13 amino acids. The germline V gene encodes CDR1 SGHAT and CDR2 FQNNGV.

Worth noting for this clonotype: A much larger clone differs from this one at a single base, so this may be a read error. CDR3 in DNA: TGTGCCAGCAGCTTTGACAGGAGCTCCTATAATTCACCCCTCCACTTT. It translates to CASSFDRSSYNSPLHF. The chain couples TRBV7-9 to TRBJ1-6; possibly TRBD1 for D (6 bases). V gave up 3 bases and J gave up 0 bases, with 9 bases separating them. The CDR3 contains 16 residues. The germline V gene encodes CDR1 SEHNR and CDR2 FQNEAQ (reference sequence).

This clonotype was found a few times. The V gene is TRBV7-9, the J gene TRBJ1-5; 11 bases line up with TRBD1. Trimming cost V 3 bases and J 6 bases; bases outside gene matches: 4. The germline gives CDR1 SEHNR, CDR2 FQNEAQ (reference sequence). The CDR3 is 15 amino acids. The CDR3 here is CASSLGQGVSQPQHF. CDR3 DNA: TGTGCCAGCAGCTTGGGACAGGGGGTATCTCAGCCCCAGCATTTT.

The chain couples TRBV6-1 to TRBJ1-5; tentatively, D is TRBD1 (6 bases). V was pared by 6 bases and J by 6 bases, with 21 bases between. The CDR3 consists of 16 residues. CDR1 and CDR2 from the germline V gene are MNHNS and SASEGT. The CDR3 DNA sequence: TGTGCCAGCAGCCCGGGCGGGACATTCCTCGGTCAGCCCCAGCATTTT. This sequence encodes CASSPGGTFLGQPQHF.

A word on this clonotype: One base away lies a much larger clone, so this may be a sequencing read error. The CDR3 nucleotides are TGCGCCAGCAGCTCCAGTTACACCGCGGAGCTGTTTTTT. Protein: CASSSSYTAELFF. The rearrangement uses TRBV5-1 and TRBJ2-2, with D unclear. Germline loops: CDR1 SGHRS, CDR2 YFSETQ. The CDR3 is made up of 13 amino acids.

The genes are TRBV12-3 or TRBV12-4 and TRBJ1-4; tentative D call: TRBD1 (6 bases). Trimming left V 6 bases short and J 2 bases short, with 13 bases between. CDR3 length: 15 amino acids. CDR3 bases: TGTGCCAGCAGCCTCACCCAGGGGACTAATGAAAAACTGTTTTTT. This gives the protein CASSLTQGTNEKLFF.

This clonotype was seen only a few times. The CDR3 sequence: CASSASQGLEQYF. CDR3 DNA: TGTGCCAGCAGTGCTTCACAGGGTCTCGAGCAGTACTTC. The genes are TRBV2 and TRBJ2-7; a possible D gene is TRBD1 (6 bases). The germline V and J ends were trimmed by 4 bases and 6 bases, with 13 bases remaining between them. Germline CDR1 and CDR2: SNHLY and FYNNEI. The CDR3 consists of 13 residues.

The CDR3 DNA reads TGTGCCAGCACGCGGCAGGGGGGCCCCGGGGAGCTGTTTTTT. It specifies CASTRQGGPGELFF. The chain employs TRBV12-3 or TRBV12-4 and TRBJ2-2; TRBD1 is a possible D gene (7 bases). The CDR3 sequence is 14 residues long. The V end lost 7 bases, the J end lost 6 bases, and 15 bases lay between the germline ends.

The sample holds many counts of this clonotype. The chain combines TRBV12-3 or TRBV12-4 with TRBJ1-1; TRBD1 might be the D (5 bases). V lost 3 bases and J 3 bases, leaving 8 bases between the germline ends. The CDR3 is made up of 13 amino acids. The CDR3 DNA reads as TGTGCCAGCAGTTTGACGGGGGACACTGAAGCTTTCTTT. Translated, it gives CASSLTGDTEAFF.

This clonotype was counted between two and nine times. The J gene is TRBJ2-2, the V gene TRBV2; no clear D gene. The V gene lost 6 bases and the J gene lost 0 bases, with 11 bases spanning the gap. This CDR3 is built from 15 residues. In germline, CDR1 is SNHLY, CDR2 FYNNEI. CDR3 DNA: TGTGCCAGCAGGACGCAGGCAGCGAACACCGGGGAGCTGTTTTTT. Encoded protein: CASRTQAANTGELFF. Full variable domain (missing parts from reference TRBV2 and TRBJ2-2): EPEVTQTPSHQVTQMGQEVILRCVPISNHLYFYWYRQILGQKVEFLVSFYNNEISEKSEIFDDQFSVERPDGSNFTLKIRSTKLEDSAMYFCASRTQAANTGELFFGEGSRLTVL.

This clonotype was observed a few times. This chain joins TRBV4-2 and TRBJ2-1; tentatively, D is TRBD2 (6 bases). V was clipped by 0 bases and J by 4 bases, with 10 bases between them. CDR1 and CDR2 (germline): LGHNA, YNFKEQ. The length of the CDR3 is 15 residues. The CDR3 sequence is CASSQDWREYNEQFF. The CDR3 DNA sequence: TGTGCCAGCAGCCAAGATTGGCGGGAATACAATGAGCAGTTCTTC.

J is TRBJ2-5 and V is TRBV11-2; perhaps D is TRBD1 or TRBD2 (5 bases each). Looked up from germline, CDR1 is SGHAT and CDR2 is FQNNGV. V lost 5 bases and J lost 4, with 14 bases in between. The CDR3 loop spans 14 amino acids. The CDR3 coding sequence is TGTGCCAGCAGCCCACTAAATGGGGGAGAGACCCAGTACTTC. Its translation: CASSPLNGGETQYF. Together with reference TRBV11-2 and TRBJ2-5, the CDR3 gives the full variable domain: EAGVAQSPRYKIIEKRQSVAFWCNPISGHATLYWYQQILGQGPKLLIQFQNNGVVDDSQLPKDRFSAERLKGVDSTLKIQPAKLEDSAVYLCASSPLNGGETQYFGPGTRLLVL.

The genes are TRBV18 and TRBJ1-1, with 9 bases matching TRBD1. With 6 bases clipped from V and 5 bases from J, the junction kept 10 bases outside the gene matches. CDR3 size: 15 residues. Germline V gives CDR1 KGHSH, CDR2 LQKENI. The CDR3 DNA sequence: TGTGCCAGCTCGCCGAAGGACAGGGGATATACTGAAGCTTTCTTT. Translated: CASSPKDRGYTEAFF.

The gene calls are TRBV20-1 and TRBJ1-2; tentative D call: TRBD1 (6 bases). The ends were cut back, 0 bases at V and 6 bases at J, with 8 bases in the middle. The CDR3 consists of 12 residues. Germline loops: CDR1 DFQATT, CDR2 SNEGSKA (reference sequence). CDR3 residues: CSARDQGNGYTF. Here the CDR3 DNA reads TGCAGTGCTAGAGATCAGGGGAATGGCTACACCTTC.

This CDR3 is CASSLQGLGRTGELFF. CDR3 coding DNA: TGCGCCAGCAGCCTACAGGGATTGGGTCGGACCGGGGAGCTGTTTTTT. The V and J genes are TRBV4-1 and TRBJ2-2, with D perhaps matching TRBD1 (6 bases). The CDR3 is 16 amino acids. Germline V gene sequence: CDR1 MGHRA, CDR2 YSYEKL. V shed 4 bases and J shed 5 bases, with 17 bases lying between them.

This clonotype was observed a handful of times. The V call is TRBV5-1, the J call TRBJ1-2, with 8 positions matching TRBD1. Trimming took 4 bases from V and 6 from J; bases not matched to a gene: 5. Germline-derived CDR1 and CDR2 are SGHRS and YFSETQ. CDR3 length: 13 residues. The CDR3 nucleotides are TGCGCCAGCAGCCGCCAGGGGGCAAATGGCTACACCTTC. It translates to CASSRQGANGYTF.

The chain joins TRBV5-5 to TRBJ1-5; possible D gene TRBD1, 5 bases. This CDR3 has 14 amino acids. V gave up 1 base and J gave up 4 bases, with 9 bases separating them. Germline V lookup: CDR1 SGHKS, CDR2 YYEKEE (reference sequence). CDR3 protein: CASSLTGLNQPQHF. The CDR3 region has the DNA TGTGCCAGCAGCTTGACGGGACTGAATCAGCCCCAGCATTTT.

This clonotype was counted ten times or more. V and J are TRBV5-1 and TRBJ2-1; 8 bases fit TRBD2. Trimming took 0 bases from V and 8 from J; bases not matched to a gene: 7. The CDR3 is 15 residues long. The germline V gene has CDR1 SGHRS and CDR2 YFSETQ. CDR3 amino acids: CASSLVAGGSHEQFF. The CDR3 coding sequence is TGCGCCAGCAGCTTGGTGGCGGGAGGCTCCCATGAGCAGTTCTTC.

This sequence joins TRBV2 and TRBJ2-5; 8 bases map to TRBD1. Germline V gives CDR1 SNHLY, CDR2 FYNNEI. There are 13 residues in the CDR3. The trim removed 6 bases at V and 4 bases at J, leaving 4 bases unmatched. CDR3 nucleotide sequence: TGTGCCAGCAGAGACAGGGGTACAGAGACCCAGTACTTC. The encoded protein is CASRDRGTETQYF.

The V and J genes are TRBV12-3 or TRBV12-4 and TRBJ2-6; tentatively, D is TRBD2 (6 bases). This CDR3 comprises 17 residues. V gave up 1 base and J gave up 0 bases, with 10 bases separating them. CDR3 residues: CASSLGQTSSGANVLTF. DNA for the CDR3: TGTGCCAGCAGTTTAGGACAGACTAGCTCTGGGGCCAACGTCCTGACTTTC.

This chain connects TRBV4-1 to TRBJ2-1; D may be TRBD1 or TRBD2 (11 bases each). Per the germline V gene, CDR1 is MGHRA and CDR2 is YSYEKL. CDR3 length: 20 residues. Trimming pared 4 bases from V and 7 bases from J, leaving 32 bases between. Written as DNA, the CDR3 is TGCGCCAGCAGCCTTGTGGACAGGGGGCTAACTAGCGGGAGTGGAAATGAGCAGTTCTTC. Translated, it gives CASSLVDRGLTSGSGNEQFF.